The 27 T cell receptor beta chains presented below share a single source sample, sequenced in a study of blood T cell repertoires in COVID-19. Method: immunoSEQ multiplex PCR; TCRdb's copy keeps in-frame clones and lacks some. The sample holds some 40,000 clones, around four fifths seen once. Source material: peripheral blood. These TCRs come from a human donor in a cohort sampled during active or convalescent COVID-19. The donor label of this sample is uncertain.

V is TRBV9 and J is TRBJ2-1; 7 positions match TRBD2. This CDR3 is 15 amino acids long. Germline V CDR1 and CDR2: SGDLS, YYNGEE. J was trimmed by 7 bases and V by 0 bases; bases with no gene match: 7. The DNA for the CDR3 is TGTGCCAGCAGCGTAGAGGCGGGAGTAGGTAATGAGCAGTTCTTC. It codes for CASSVEAGVGNEQFF.

The chain recombines TRBV6-4 with TRBJ2-2; a possible D gene is TRBD1 (6 bases). Trimming cost V 3 bases and J 7 bases, with 12 bases left between them. The germline CDR1 and CDR2 sequences are MRHNA and SNTAGT. This CDR3 spans 14 amino acids. This CDR3 is CASSEVRGNGELFF. Here the CDR3 DNA reads TGTGCCAGCAGTGAGGTCAGGGGAAACGGGGAGCTGTTTTTT.

The chain couples TRBV29-1 to TRBJ2-6; 10 bases line up with TRBD1. Looked up from germline, CDR1 is SQVTM and CDR2 is ANQGSEA. The CDR3 is 17 residues long. J was trimmed by 3 bases and V by 4 bases; bases with no gene match: 9. The chain's CDR3 is CSVAHLTGGDGANVLTF. CDR3 in DNA: TGCAGCGTTGCCCACTTGACAGGGGGCGATGGGGCCAACGTCCTGACTTTC.

The chain recombines TRBV18 with TRBJ2-7; no reliable D call. V was shortened by 1 base and J by 1 base, with 14 bases between the two germline ends. Per germline, CDR1 KGHSH and CDR2 LQKENI. The CDR3 runs 16 residues. CDR3 loop: CASSPLPVRVSYEQYF. CDR3 nucleotides: TGTGCCAGCTCACCACTTCCCGTACGGGTTTCCTACGAGCAGTACTTC.

The rearrangement joins TRBV24-1 to TRBJ2-2; D might be TRBD1 (5 bases). The CDR3 is 16 amino acids. Trimming cost V 2 bases and J 5 bases, with 14 bases left between them. Germline values: CDR1 KGHDR, CDR2 SFDVKD. CDR3 sequence: CATSDSQASRTGELFF. CDR3 nucleotide sequence: TGTGCCACCAGTGATTCACAGGCCTCGAGGACCGGGGAGCTGTTTTTT.

The rearrangement joins TRBV5-1 to TRBJ2-3, with 7 positions matching TRBD1. The germline CDR1 and CDR2 sequences are SGHRS and YFSETQ. The V and J ends lost 2 bases and 0 bases, in that order; junction bases with no gene match: 9. CDR3 length: 17 residues. DNA of the CDR3: TGCGCCAGCAGCTTAGGACAGGTAGCCTCTAGCACAGATACGCAGTATTTT. It specifies CASSLGQVASSTDTQYF.

This chain uses TRBV6-5 with TRBJ1-5, with D perhaps TRBD1 (6 bases). Germline assignment: CDR1 MNHEY and CDR2 SVGAGI. The V and J ends lost 6 bases and 5 bases respectively, with 14 bases between them. The CDR3 is 14 amino acids. For the CDR3, the DNA is TGTGCCAGCAGCCGAAACAGGGAACATCAGCCCCAGCATTTT. It yields the protein CASSRNREHQPQHF.

The chain has TRBV11-2 and TRBJ2-3; D might be TRBD2 (6 bases). The CDR3 sequence is 16 residues long. The germline V gene encodes CDR1 SGHAT and CDR2 FQNNGV. V was shortened by 5 bases and J by 4 bases, with 19 bases between the two germline ends. As DNA, the CDR3 is TGTGCCAGCAGCCTGGCGGGGCTCCGCGGCTCAGATACGCAGTATTTT. It translates to CASSLAGLRGSDTQYF. Looking up the rest from reference TRBV11-2 and TRBJ2-3 gives the full variable domain: EAGVAQSPRYKIIEKRQSVAFWCNPISGHATLYWYQQILGQGPKLLIQFQNNGVVDDSQLPKDRFSAERLKGVDSTLKIQPAKLEDSAVYLCASSLAGLRGSDTQYFGPGTRLTVL.

CDR3 region: CASTTGLSNQPQHF. The CDR3 DNA is TGTGCCAGCACAACTGGGCTTAGCAATCAGCCCCAGCATTTT. This chain connects TRBV2 to TRBJ1-5, with no clear D. V gave up 7 bases and J gave up 0 bases, with 10 bases separating them. The germline V gene has CDR1 SNHLY and CDR2 FYNNEI. The CDR3 length is 14 residues.

The chain is built from TRBV6-6 and TRBJ1-6; no clear D. This CDR3 is 12 amino acids long. Germline CDR1 and CDR2: MNHNY and SVGAGI (reference sequence). Trimming removed 10 bases from V and 0 bases from J, with 4 bases in between. The CDR3 loop is CATVSYNSPLHF. DNA for the CDR3: TGTGCCACCGTCTCCTATAATTCACCCCTCCACTTT.

The J gene is TRBJ1-1, the V gene TRBV29-1; D unresolved. CDR1 and CDR2 from the germline V gene are SQVTM and ANQGSEA. This CDR3 is 10 amino acids long. V shed 5 bases and J shed 7 bases, with 8 bases lying between them. The CDR3: CSVSQFEAFF. CDR3 DNA sequence: TGCAGCGTTAGTCAGTTTGAAGCTTTCTTT. Combining the CDR3 with reference TRBV29-1 and TRBJ1-1 gives the whole variable domain SAVISQKPSRDICQRGTSLTIQCQVDSQVTMMFWYRQQPGQSLTLIATANQGSEATYESGFVIDKFPISRPNLTFSTLTVSNMSPEDSSIYLCSVSQFEAFFGQGTRLTVV.

The CDR3 DNA sequence: TGTGCCAGCAGCCCCCTCGGGTCCAGCTCTGGGGCCAACGTCCTGACTTTC. Encoded protein: CASSPLGSSSGANVLTF. The V and J genes are TRBV7-3 and TRBJ2-6; D is ambiguous. Germline V gene sequence: CDR1 SGHTA, CDR2 FQGTGA. The V gene lost 5 bases and the J gene lost 0 bases, with 14 bases spanning the gap. The CDR3 loop spans 17 amino acids.

The chain couples TRBV29-1 to TRBJ2-7; D is ambiguous. With 4 bases removed from V and 1 base from J, the gap between germline ends came to 8 bases. The CDR3 contains 12 residues. Germline loops: CDR1 SQVTM, CDR2 ANQGSEA. The chain's CDR3 is CSVGANSYEQYF. As DNA, the CDR3 is TGCAGCGTTGGTGCGAATTCCTACGAGCAGTACTTC.

V and J are TRBV6-6 and TRBJ1-1; perhaps TRBD1 as D (5 bases). The V end was cut by 6 bases, the J end by 1 base, with 12 bases between. The CDR3 runs 14 residues. Germline CDR1 MNHNY, CDR2 SVGAGI (reference sequence). The CDR3 DNA follows: TGTGCCAGCAGGTCAGGGCATTGGAACACTGAAGCTTTCTTT. Protein: CASRSGHWNTEAFF.

The CDR3 sequence is CASSPRARGNSPLHF. For the CDR3, the DNA is TGTGCCAGCAGCCCCCGGGCCAGGGGAAATTCACCCCTCCACTTT. The chain combines TRBV7-3 with TRBJ1-6; TRBD1 might be the D (6 bases). Trimming removed 5 bases at V and 7 bases at J, with 15 bases between. The CDR3 is made up of 15 amino acids. Germline CDR1 is SGHTA and CDR2 is FQGTGA.

The chain has TRBV4-2 and TRBJ2-7, with 7 bases aligning to TRBD1. With 0 bases clipped from V and 4 bases from J, the junction kept 9 bases outside the gene matches. The CDR3 totals 16 residues. The germline V gene encodes CDR1 LGHNA and CDR2 YNFKEQ. This CDR3 reads CASSQDARATGYEQYF. The CDR3 DNA reads as TGTGCCAGCAGCCAAGATGCCCGAGCGACAGGGTACGAGCAGTACTTC.

To note about this clone: Different DNA sequences within this sample yield the same CDR3. The rearrangement joins TRBV4-1 to TRBJ2-1; TRBD2 matches 7 bases. The length of the CDR3 is 13 residues. J gave up 6 bases and V 3 bases, and 2 bases lay outside the gene matches. Germline loops: CDR1 MGHRA, CDR2 YSYEKL. The CDR3 region is CASSQGGTNEQFF. CDR3 in DNA: TGCGCCAGCAGCCAGGGGGGGACCAATGAGCAGTTCTTC.

The V call is TRBV5-1, the J call TRBJ2-7, with D maybe TRBD2 (6 bases). This CDR3 is 16 amino acids long. Per the germline V gene, CDR1 is SGHRS and CDR2 is YFSETQ. Trimming removed 0 bases at V and 5 bases at J, with 18 bases between. The CDR3: CASSLAGRERVHEQYF. CDR3 nucleotides: TGCGCCAGCAGCTTGGCCGGACGGGAGAGGGTCCACGAGCAGTACTTC.

This clone was counted a single time. V usage is TRBV5-4 and J usage is TRBJ2-1, with 9 bases matching TRBD1. The germline gives CDR1 SGHNT, CDR2 YYREEE (reference sequence). The CDR3 is made up of 15 amino acids. Trimming removed 4 bases from V and 3 bases from J; junction bases left unmatched: 5. The CDR3 DNA follows: TGTGCCAGCAGCATGGGACAGGGCTTCTACAATGAGCAGTTCTTC. Residues: CASSMGQGFYNEQFF.

The chain recombines TRBV19 with TRBJ2-3, with 9 bases matching TRBD2. This CDR3 spans 15 amino acids. Germline V gene sequence: CDR1 LNHDA, CDR2 SQIVND (reference sequence). The junction had 9 bases not matched to a gene; V was cut back by 6 bases and J by 5 bases. CDR3 residues: CASRPGGAGGDTQYF. CDR3 nucleotide sequence: TGTGCCAGTAGGCCGGGGGGAGCGGGAGGAGATACGCAGTATTTT.

The chain recombines TRBV7-3 with TRBJ2-7; TRBD1 might be the D (7 bases). Germline V gene sequence: CDR1 SGHTA, CDR2 FQGTGA. V dropped 5 bases and J dropped 0 bases, with 11 bases sitting between them. The CDR3 runs 14 residues. CDR3 protein: CASSLQGGSYEQYF. DNA of the CDR3: TGTGCCAGCAGCCTCCAGGGGGGCTCCTACGAGCAGTACTTC.

The rearrangement uses TRBV29-1 and TRBJ2-7; possible D gene TRBD1, 6 bases. CDR3 length: 15 amino acids. In germline, CDR1 is SQVTM, CDR2 ANQGSEA. The ends were cut back, 1 base at V and 2 bases at J, with 15 bases in the middle. Written as DNA, the CDR3 is TGCAGCGTTGAAGCTCAGGGGCGGCTAACCTACGAGCAGTACTTC. Amino acids: CSVEAQGRLTYEQYF.

V gene TRBV9 combines with J gene TRBJ2-5; 14 positions agree with TRBD2. The CDR3 extends over 16 amino acids. From germline, CDR1 is SGDLS and CDR2 YYNGEE. V lost 3 bases, J lost 5 bases, and 6 bases stayed unmatched. CDR3 bases: TGTGCCAGCAGCGCTAGACTAGCGGGAGGGGAGGAGACCCAGTACTTC. Amino acids: CASSARLAGGEETQYF.

This sequence joins TRBV2 and TRBJ2-1; TRBD1 matches at 8 bases. Germline CDR1 SNHLY, CDR2 FYNNEI. The length of the CDR3 is 17 residues. Trimming removed 1 base from V and 9 bases from J; junction bases left unmatched: 14. In DNA, the CDR3 is TGTGCCAGCAGTGAAGATTTTGGGACAGGCTTTCTTACTGAGCAGTTCTTC. Amino acids: CASSEDFGTGFLTEQFF.

This clone was detected only once. The chain links TRBV5-1 to TRBJ2-3; 11 positions match TRBD2. CDR3 length equals 15 residues. Germline V gene sequence: CDR1 SGHRS, CDR2 YFSETQ. With 4 bases clipped from V and 3 bases from J, the junction kept 4 bases outside the gene matches. As DNA, the CDR3 is TGCGCCAGCAGCCCACGGACTAGCGGGACAGATACGCAGTATTTT. Its translation: CASSPRTSGTDTQYF.

This chain connects TRBV3-1 (or the pseudogene TRBV3-2) to TRBJ1-4, with D perhaps TRBD1 (6 bases). This CDR3 contains 17 residues. V lost 4 bases and J lost 4, with 19 bases in between. Germline-derived CDR1 and CDR2 are LGHDT and YNNKEL (reference sequence). The CDR3 DNA sequence: TGTGCCAGCAGCCCGAGTCTTGGACAGTCATTTAATGAAAAACTGTTTTTT. It is translated as CASSPSLGQSFNEKLFF.

This chain joins TRBV29-1 and TRBJ1-4, with a tentative D call TRBD1 (5 bases). This CDR3 has 12 residues. The V end lost 6 bases, the J end lost 8 bases, and 13 bases lay between the germline ends. Per the germline V gene, CDR1 is SQVTM and CDR2 is ANQGSEA. For the CDR3, the DNA is TGCAGCGTAGTGATGCGGGGGGAAAAACTGTTTTTT. Its translation: CSVVMRGEKLFF.